These 19 T cell receptor beta chains were all obtained from the same sample, sequenced in a study of cytomegalovirus exposure and HLA in healthy donors. It was with 60 Vbeta and 13 Jbeta primers that the PCR ran. Clones were sequenced by immunoSEQ multiplex PCR, and TCRdb holds only the in-frame ones, with some missing. The sample carries some 120,000 clones, over 65% recorded once. The specimen was PBMCs. Receptors were obtained from a man younger than 30 in good health and CMV-seronegative.

This clone appeared once. The DNA of the CDR3 is TGTGCCAGCAGCCTCGGGACAGGGACAGATACGCAGTATTTT. It specifies CASSLGTGTDTQYF. The chain is built from TRBV7-9 and TRBJ2-3, with 9 bases fitting TRBD1. Germline CDR1 reads SEHNR; CDR2 reads FQNEAQ (reference sequence). This CDR3 has 14 residues. The V gene end was trimmed by 5 bases and the J gene end by 3 bases; junction bases not matched to a gene: 3.

The chain employs TRBV9 and TRBJ1-2, with a possible D match to TRBD1 (6 bases). CDR3 length: 15 amino acids. With 3 bases removed from V and 6 bases from J, the gap between germline ends came to 18 bases. In germline, CDR1 is SGDLS, CDR2 YYNGEE. CDR3 sequence (DNA): TGTGCCAGCAGCGATCTTGGCACAGGGTGGGATGGCTACACCTTC. Residues: CASSDLGTGWDGYTF.

The gene calls are TRBV5-4 and TRBJ2-3, with 8 bases that match TRBD1. From germline, CDR1 is SGHNT and CDR2 YYREEE (reference sequence). J lost 4 bases, V lost 0 bases, and 7 bases had no gene match. This CDR3 is 16 amino acids long. CDR3 DNA: TGTGCCAGCAGCTTGGTCAGACAGGGGATAGCAGATACGCAGTATTTT. Protein: CASSLVRQGIADTQYF. Supplemented by reference TRBV5-4 and TRBJ2-3, the full variable domain reads ETGVTQSPTHLIKTRGQQVTLRCSSQSGHNTVSWYQQALGQGPQFIFQYYREEENGRGNFPPRFSGLQFPNYSSELNVNALELDDSALYLCASSLVRQGIADTQYFGPGTRLTVL.

V usage is TRBV7-3 and J usage is TRBJ2-2; TRBD2 is a possible D gene (5 bases). Germline V gene data show CDR1 as SGHTA and CDR2 as FQGTGA. Between the trimmed V and J ends, which lost 0 bases and 5 bases, there was a span of 7 bases. This CDR3 region has 14 residues. CDR3 DNA: TGTGCCAGCAGCTTAACGCCGGGGACCGGGGAGCTGTTTTTT. It codes for CASSLTPGTGELFF.

The gene calls are TRBV19 and TRBJ1-1; 8 bases fit TRBD1. CDR1 is LNHDA, CDR2 SQIVND, per germline (reference sequence). V was pared by 5 bases and J by 1 base, with 3 bases of the junction left unmatched. CDR3 length: 14 residues. CDR3 sequence: CASSYGQGNTEAFF. The DNA of the CDR3 is TGTGCCAGTAGTTATGGACAGGGGAACACTGAAGCTTTCTTT.

The chain carries TRBV29-1 and TRBJ2-7, with 10 bases aligning to TRBD2. The V gene end was trimmed by 7 bases and the J gene end by 6 bases; junction bases not matched to a gene: 15. This CDR3 has 15 amino acids. Germline V CDR1 and CDR2: SQVTM, ANQGSEA. CDR3 sequence: CSGQYLSGGSAEQYF. In DNA form, the CDR3 reads TGCAGCGGTCAGTACCTTAGCGGGGGGTCGGCCGAGCAGTACTTC.

The chain carries TRBV4-2 and TRBJ2-1; no clear D. Germline-derived CDR1 and CDR2 are LGHNA and YNFKEQ. CDR3 length: 16 residues. V lost 0 bases to trimming and J lost 2 bases, with 11 bases between them. The CDR3 region is CASSQDGDTAYNEQFF. DNA for the CDR3: TGTGCCAGCAGCCAAGATGGTGACACGGCCTACAATGAGCAGTTCTTC.

V and J are TRBV7-2 and TRBJ2-7; tentatively, D is TRBD1 (6 bases). V dropped 2 bases and J dropped 0 bases, with 8 bases sitting between them. The CDR3 consists of 14 residues. The V gene's germline CDR1 is SGHTA and CDR2 FQGNSA. CDR3 region: CASSLQGGSYEQYF. In DNA, the CDR3 is TGTGCCAGCAGCTTACAAGGGGGCTCCTACGAGCAGTACTTC.

The rearrangement uses TRBV5-1 and TRBJ2-7; 8 bases line up with TRBD2. The CDR3 is 16 amino acids. The germline V gene encodes CDR1 SGHRS and CDR2 YFSETQ. Trimming at V came to 0 bases and at J to 3 bases, leaving 8 bases not matched to a gene. Here the CDR3 reads CASSLAGNSGIYEQYF. CDR3 coding DNA: TGCGCCAGCAGCTTGGCCGGAAATAGCGGGATCTACGAGCAGTACTTC. The whole variable domain, remainder taken from reference TRBV5-1 and TRBJ2-7, is KAGVTQTPRYLIKTRGQQVTLSCSPISGHRSVSWYQQTPGQGLQFLFEYFSETQRNKGNFPGRFSGRQFSNSRSEMNVSTLELGDSALYLCASSLAGNSGIYEQYFGPGTRLTVT.

J is TRBJ2-7 and V is TRBV9; D call uncertain. Germline values: CDR1 SGDLS, CDR2 YYNGEE. The CDR3 covers 15 residues. Trimming took 4 bases from V and 3 from J, leaving 17 bases between them. The DNA for the CDR3 is TGTGCCAGCAGCACCGTTTGGGCCCCGATCTACGAGCAGTACTTC. As protein: CASSTVWAPIYEQYF.

The chain links TRBV5-1 to TRBJ1-1; 7 bases are shared with TRBD1. Trimming removed 3 bases from V and 0 bases from J; junction bases left unmatched: 5. Germline values: CDR1 SGHRS, CDR2 YFSETQ. CDR3 size: 15 residues. CDR3 in DNA: TGCGCCAGCAGCTGGGGGGACAGCATGAACACTGAAGCTTTCTTT. Translation: CASSWGDSMNTEAFF. Combining the CDR3 with reference TRBV5-1 and TRBJ1-1 gives the whole variable domain KAGVTQTPRYLIKTRGQQVTLSCSPISGHRSVSWYQQTPGQGLQFLFEYFSETQRNKGNFPGRFSGRQFSNSRSEMNVSTLELGDSALYLCASSWGDSMNTEAFFGQGTRLTVV.

V is TRBV27 and J is TRBJ2-7; TRBD1 aligns across 9 bases. The CDR3 spans 14 residues. J gave up 5 bases and V 5 bases, and 7 bases lay outside the gene matches. CDR1 is MNHEY, CDR2 SMNVEV, per germline (reference sequence). Written as DNA, the CDR3 is TGTGCCAGCAGTCCACAGGGGGCTCCCCACGAGCAGTACTTC. Protein sequence: CASSPQGAPHEQYF.

V usage is TRBV2 and J usage is TRBJ1-6, with D perhaps TRBD1 (5 bases). The CDR3 is 14 residues long. Germline V lookup: CDR1 SNHLY, CDR2 FYNNEI. The V end was cut by 11 bases, the J end by 7 bases, with 18 bases between. CDR3 bases: TGTGCCTCCTCTTGGGGCAGGCTGAATTCACCCCTCCACTTT. It is translated as CASSWGRLNSPLHF.

Regarding this clone: Relative to the germline gene, one junction end is altered; a read error may explain this. The CDR3 loop reads CASSYVELWGYAF. In nucleotides, the CDR3 is TGTGCCAGCAGTTACGTTGAGCTATGGGGCTACGCCTTC. V is TRBV6-6 and J is TRBJ1-2, with D perhaps TRBD1 (5 bases). The CDR3 contains 13 residues. Germline values: CDR1 MNHNY, CDR2 SVGAGI (reference sequence).

This chain joins TRBV9 and TRBJ1-2, with a weak D call TRBD1 (5 bases). CDR1 and CDR2 from the germline V gene are SGDLS and YYNGEE. This CDR3 is 12 amino acids long. Between the trimmed V and J ends, which lost 7 bases and 3 bases, there was a span of 10 bases. CDR3 in amino acids: CASHGGDYGYTF. The CDR3 DNA sequence: TGTGCCAGCCATGGAGGGGACTATGGCTACACCTTC.

The CDR3 loop is CASRDEYRVGYTF. CDR3 bases: TGTGCCAGCAGGGACGAATACAGGGTCGGCTACACCTTC. The chain joins TRBV6-1 to TRBJ1-2; possible D gene TRBD1, 6 bases. Trimming cost V 6 bases and J 8 bases, with 16 bases left between them. Germline CDR1 is MNHNS and CDR2 is SASEGT. The CDR3 is 13 amino acids.

This clone turned up a few times. The CDR3 nucleotides read TGTGCCAGCAGACTACAGGACAGGAGCTCCTACAATGAGCAGTTCTTC. Translated, it gives CASRLQDRSSYNEQFF. The rearrangement links TRBV13 to TRBJ2-1, with 7 nucleotides matching TRBD1. CDR3 length equals 16 residues. The germline gives CDR1 PRHDT, CDR2 FYEKMQ (reference sequence). J gave up 0 bases and V 6 bases, and 8 bases lay outside the gene matches.

V is TRBV9 and J is TRBJ1-2; TRBD1 might be the D (6 bases). Germline V gene data show CDR1 as SGDLS and CDR2 as YYNGEE. The CDR3 has 15 residues. Trimming removed 7 bases at V and 4 bases at J, with 20 bases between. The CDR3 protein is CASGSVQGPLYGYTF. The CDR3 coding sequence is TGTGCCAGCGGATCGGTCCAGGGGCCCCTCTATGGCTACACCTTC.

V usage is TRBV5-1 and J usage is TRBJ2-5, with 7 bases lining up with TRBD1. This CDR3 region has 16 residues. CDR1 and CDR2 from the germline V gene are SGHRS and YFSETQ. V lost 3 bases and J lost 1; bases outside the gene matches: 9. The DNA for the CDR3 is TGCGCCAGCAGCTGGCCCCCGGGACAGCGCCAAGAGACCCAGTACTTC. It yields the protein CASSWPPGQRQETQYF.